These T cell receptor beta chains were read from a single sample in a study of shared clonotypes between healthy human individuals. The assay was immunoSEQ multiplex PCR, and TCRdb's table has in-frame clones only and misses some. The sample records about a million clones, around 74% being singletons. Material: memory CD4+ T cells sorted from blood. The receptor set was obtained from a man younger than 35 in good health. The CDR3 runs from the conserved cysteine through the conserved F or W. The D gene is left open where the match is weak.

j_gene | d_gene | v_gene | CDR3aa
TRBJ1-6 | NA | TRBV10-3 | CAIAGEGSPLHF
TRBJ2-7 | NA | TRBV30 | CAWSGVGYEQYF
TRBJ2-1 | TRBD2 | TRBV7-2 | CASSLEGGGAFSEQFF
TRBJ2-2 | NA | TRBV6-6 | CASRLGAGELFF
TRBJ1-1 | TRBD1 | TRBV4-3 | CASSQVWGQGYTEAFF
TRBJ2-3 | TRBD1 | TRBV7-9 | CASSPGQGTSTDTQYF
TRBJ2-7 | TRBD1 | TRBV18 | CASSADRTAISYEQYF
TRBJ1-3 | NA | TRBV28 | CASSFIPGSSGNTIYF
TRBJ1-2 | TRBD1 | TRBV6-5 | CASRSNRGGYTF
TRBJ2-5 | NA | TRBV7-3 | CASSWSRGETQYF
TRBJ2-5 | TRBD2 | TRBV7-2 | CASSFTGTSGGETQYF
TRBJ1-6 | TRBD1 | TRBV2 | CASNVYRGNNSPLHF
TRBJ2-1 | NA | TRBV19 | CASSRTPYNEQFF
TRBJ2-1 | TRBD1 | TRBV29-1 | CSVEQGAGEQFF
TRBJ1-1 | NA | TRBV12-2 | CASRLDGPDLNTEAFF
TRBJ2-1 | NA | TRBV7-2 | CASSLTGYEQFF
TRBJ2-2 | NA | TRBV18 | CASSPTNKGIANTGELFF
TRBJ1-4 | TRBD1 | TRBV10-1 | CASSRTGSNEKLFF
TRBJ1-1 | TRBD1 | TRBV7-9 | CASSSGQGDTEAFF
TRBJ2-1 | NA | TRBV6-5 | CASSWGGPSYNEQFF